The source of this T cell receptor beta chain is a study of T cells in localized non-small cell lung cancer. Overall study findings and caveats: Uninvolved adjacent lung had higher T cell clonality than tumor and all other tissues. Increased T cell density in blood showed an association with longer overall survival. In adjacent lung appeared a median around 56 of the top 100 tumor clones. Heterogeneity within the tumor remains possible, as just one region underwent sequencing.

Some clones are missing from TCRdb's copy, which holds only in-frame ones; the method was immunoSEQ multiplex PCR. The sample gives about 54,000 clones, approximately 82% of which show up once; 15% to 20% is in the top ten. As to this clone: The antigen is undetermined.

The clonotype was recovered from a female donor of 60 years or more with stage II squamous cell lung carcinoma. The sequencing here drew on peripheral blood, taken before any cancer treatment.

The CDR3 nucleotides are TGTGCTAGTGGTTTGACGGGGGCCTCTGGCTACACCTTC. Amino acid sequence: CASGLTGASGYTF. V gene TRBV12-5 combines with J gene TRBJ1-2; a weak D match, TRBD1 (6 bases). CDR3 length: 13 residues. Germline CDR1 LGHNT, CDR2 FRNRAP. Trimming took off 2 bases at V and 7 bases at J, with 11 bases between the two ends.